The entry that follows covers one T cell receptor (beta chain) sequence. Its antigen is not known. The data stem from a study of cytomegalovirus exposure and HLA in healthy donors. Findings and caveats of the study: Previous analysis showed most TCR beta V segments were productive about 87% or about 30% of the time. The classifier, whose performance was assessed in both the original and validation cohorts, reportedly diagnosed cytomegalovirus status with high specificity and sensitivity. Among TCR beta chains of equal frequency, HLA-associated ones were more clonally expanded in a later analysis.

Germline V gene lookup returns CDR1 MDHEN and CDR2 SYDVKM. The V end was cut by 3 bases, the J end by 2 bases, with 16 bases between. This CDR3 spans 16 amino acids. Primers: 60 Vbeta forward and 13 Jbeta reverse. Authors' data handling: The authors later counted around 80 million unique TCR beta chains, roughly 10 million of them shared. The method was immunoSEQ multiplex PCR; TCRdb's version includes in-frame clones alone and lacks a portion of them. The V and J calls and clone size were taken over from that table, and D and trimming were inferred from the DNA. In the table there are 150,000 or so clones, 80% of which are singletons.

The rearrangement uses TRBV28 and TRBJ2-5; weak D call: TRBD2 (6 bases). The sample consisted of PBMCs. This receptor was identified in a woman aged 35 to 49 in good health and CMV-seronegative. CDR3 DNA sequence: TGTGCCAGCAGTTTGGGGCGCGGGACTCTGCAAGAGACCCAGTACTTC. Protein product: CASSLGRGTLQETQYF.